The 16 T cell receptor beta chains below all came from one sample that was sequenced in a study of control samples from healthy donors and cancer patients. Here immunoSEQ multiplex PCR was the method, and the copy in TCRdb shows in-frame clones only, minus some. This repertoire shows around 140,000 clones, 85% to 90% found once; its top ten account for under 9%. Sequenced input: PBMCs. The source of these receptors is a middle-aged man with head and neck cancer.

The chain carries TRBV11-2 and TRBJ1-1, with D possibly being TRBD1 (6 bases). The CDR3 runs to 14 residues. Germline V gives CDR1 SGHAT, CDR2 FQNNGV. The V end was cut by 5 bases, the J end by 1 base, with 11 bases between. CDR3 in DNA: TGTGCCAGCAGCGCCTCGACAGGGAACACTGAAGCTTTCTTT. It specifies CASSASTGNTEAFF.

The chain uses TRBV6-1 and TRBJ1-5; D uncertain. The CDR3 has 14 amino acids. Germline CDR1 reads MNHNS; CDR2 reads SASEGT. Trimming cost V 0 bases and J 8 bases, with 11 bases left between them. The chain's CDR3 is CASSEALGLEPQHF. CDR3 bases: TGTGCCAGCAGTGAAGCGCTTGGGCTTGAGCCCCAGCATTTT.

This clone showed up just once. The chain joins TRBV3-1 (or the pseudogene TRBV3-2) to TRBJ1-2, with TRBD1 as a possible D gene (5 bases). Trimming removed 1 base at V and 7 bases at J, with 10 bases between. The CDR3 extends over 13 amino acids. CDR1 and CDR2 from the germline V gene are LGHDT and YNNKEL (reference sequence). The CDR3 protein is CASSQGPQGGYTF. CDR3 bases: TGTGCCAGCAGCCAAGGTCCCCAGGGTGGCTACACCTTC.

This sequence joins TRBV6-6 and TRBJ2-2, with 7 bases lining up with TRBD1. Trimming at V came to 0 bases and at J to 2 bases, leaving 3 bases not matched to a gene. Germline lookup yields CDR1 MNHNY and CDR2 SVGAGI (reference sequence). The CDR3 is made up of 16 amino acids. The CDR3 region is CASSYSGTDNTGELFF. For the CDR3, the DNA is TGTGCCAGCAGTTACTCCGGGACAGACAACACCGGGGAGCTGTTTTTT.

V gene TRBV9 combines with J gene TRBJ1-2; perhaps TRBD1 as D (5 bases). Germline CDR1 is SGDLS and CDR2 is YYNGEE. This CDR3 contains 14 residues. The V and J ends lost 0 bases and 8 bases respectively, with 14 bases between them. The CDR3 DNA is TGTGCCAGCAGCGTAGGTGGAGGGGCCCGGGGCTACACCTTC. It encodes CASSVGGGARGYTF.

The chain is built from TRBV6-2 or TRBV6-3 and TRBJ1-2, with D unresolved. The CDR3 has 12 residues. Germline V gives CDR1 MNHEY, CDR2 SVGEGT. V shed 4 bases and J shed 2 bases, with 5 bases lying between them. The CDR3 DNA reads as TGTGCCAGCAGTTCCATGAACTATGGCTACACCTTC. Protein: CASSSMNYGYTF.

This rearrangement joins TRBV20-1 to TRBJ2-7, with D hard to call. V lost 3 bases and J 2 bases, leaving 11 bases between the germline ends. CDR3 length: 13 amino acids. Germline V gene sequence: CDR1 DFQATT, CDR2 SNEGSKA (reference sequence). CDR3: CSASSSSPYEQYF. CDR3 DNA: TGCAGTGCTAGTTCGTCGAGTCCCTACGAGCAGTACTTC.

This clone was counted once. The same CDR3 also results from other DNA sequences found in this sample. The CDR3 is CATSDLGQGTDTQYF. The DNA for the CDR3 is TGTGCCACCAGTGATTTGGGGCAGGGTACGGATACGCAGTATTTT. The chain joins TRBV24-1 to TRBJ2-3; TRBD1 is a possible D gene (5 bases). This CDR3 spans 15 amino acids. Trimming took 0 bases from V and 6 from J, leaving 12 bases between them. Per the germline V gene, CDR1 is KGHDR and CDR2 is SFDVKD.

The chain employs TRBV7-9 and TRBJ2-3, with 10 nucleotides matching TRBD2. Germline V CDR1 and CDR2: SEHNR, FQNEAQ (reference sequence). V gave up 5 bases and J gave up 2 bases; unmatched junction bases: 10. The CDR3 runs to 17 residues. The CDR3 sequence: CASSTGLAELHTDTQYF. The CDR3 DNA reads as TGTGCCAGCAGCACTGGACTAGCGGAGCTACACACAGATACGCAGTATTTT.

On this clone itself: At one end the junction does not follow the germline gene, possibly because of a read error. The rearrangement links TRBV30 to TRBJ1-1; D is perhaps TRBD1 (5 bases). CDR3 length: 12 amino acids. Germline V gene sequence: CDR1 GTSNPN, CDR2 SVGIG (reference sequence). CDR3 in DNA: TGTGCCTGGAGTGCGACGGGGGACTACACGAAGTTT. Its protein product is CAWSATGDYTKF.

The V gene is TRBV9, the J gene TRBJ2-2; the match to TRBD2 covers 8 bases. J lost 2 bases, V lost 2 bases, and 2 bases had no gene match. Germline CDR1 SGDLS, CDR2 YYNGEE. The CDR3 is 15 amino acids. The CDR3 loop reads CASSVSGVNTGELFF. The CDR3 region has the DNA TGTGCCAGCAGCGTTAGCGGGGTAAACACCGGGGAGCTGTTTTTT.

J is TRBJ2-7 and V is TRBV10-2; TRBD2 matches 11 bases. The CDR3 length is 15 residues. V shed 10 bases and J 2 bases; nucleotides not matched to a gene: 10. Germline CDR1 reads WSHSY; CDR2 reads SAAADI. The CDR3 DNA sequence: TGCGCCACCCGCCCGGGACTAGCGGTAACCTACGAGCAGTACTTC. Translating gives CATRPGLAVTYEQYF.

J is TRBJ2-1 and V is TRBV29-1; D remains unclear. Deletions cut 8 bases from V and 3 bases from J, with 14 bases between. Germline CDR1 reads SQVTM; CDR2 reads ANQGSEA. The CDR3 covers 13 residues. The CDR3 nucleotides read TGCAGCCATGCTACAATAGGCTACAATGAGCAGTTCTTC. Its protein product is CSHATIGYNEQFF.

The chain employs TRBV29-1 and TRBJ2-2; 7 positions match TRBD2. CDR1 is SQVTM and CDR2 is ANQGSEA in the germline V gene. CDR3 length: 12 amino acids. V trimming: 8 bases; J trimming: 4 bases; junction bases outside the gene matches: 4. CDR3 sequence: CSTGGPTGELFF. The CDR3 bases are TGCAGCACGGGGGGTCCCACCGGGGAGCTGTTTTTT.

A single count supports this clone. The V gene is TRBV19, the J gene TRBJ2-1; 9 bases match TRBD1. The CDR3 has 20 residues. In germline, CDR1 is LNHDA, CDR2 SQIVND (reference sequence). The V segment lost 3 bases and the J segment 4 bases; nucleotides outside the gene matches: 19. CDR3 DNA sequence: TGTGCCAGTAGTATCGCAGCCGGGACAGGGCCGTTTGGAGGTTACAATGAGCAGTTCTTC. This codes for CASSIAAGTGPFGGYNEQFF.

The CDR3 reads CASSLAGRAYNEQFF. The CDR3 DNA sequence: TGCGCCAGCAGCTTGGCCGGGAGGGCCTACAATGAGCAGTTCTTC. The chain carries TRBV5-1 and TRBJ2-1; 8 bases are a match to TRBD2. Germline values: CDR1 SGHRS, CDR2 YFSETQ. The junction had 1 base not matched to a gene; V was cut back by 0 bases and J by 2 bases. There are 15 residues in the CDR3.